These 23 T cell receptor beta chains originate from one sample sequenced in a study of beta chain features in type 1 diabetes. Expressed TCRB transcripts were sequenced because the entire RNA isolate underwent reverse transcription. This table comes from immunoSEQ multiplex PCR, and its TCRdb copy is limited to in-frame clones, with some not included. The repertoire holds hundreds of thousands of clones, with about 17% as singletons. Specimen: naive CD4+ T cells from blood. The receptors come from a woman aged 18-29 years in good health.

This chain uses TRBV14 with TRBJ1-1; D might be TRBD1 (6 bases). Germline CDR1 reads SGHDN; CDR2 reads FVKESK. V was clipped by 9 bases and J by 5 bases, with 16 bases between them. This CDR3 has 13 amino acids. This CDR3 reads CASQRGGHTEAFF. CDR3 coding DNA: TGTGCCAGTCAGAGGGGGGGTCATACTGAAGCTTTCTTT.

The V gene is TRBV7-6, the J gene TRBJ2-7; the match to TRBD1 covers 7 bases. Trimming took 5 bases from V and 2 from J; bases not matched to a gene: 12. This CDR3 is 16 amino acids long. CDR1 is SGHVS, CDR2 FNYEAQ, per germline. CDR3 coding DNA: TGTGCCAGCAGCACCCACAGGGGCCGGGCGCCCTACGAGCAGTACTTC. This encodes CASSTHRGRAPYEQYF.

The table lists this clone with a few counts. The rearrangement joins TRBV6-1 to TRBJ2-5; TRBD2 might be the D (6 bases). V lost 4 bases and J 5 bases, leaving 17 bases between the germline ends. Germline V lookup: CDR1 MNHNS, CDR2 SASEGT. The CDR3 is made up of 15 amino acids. The CDR3 DNA is TGTGCCAGCAGTGCGAGGGCTTCGGGGGTCGAGACCCAGTACTTC. Residues: CASSARASGVETQYF.

This clone was counted between two and nine times. This chain joins TRBV6-5 and TRBJ2-1; maybe TRBD2 (5 bases). The germline V gene has CDR1 MNHEY and CDR2 SVGAGI. There are 15 residues in the CDR3. The V end was cut by 4 bases, the J end by 4 bases, with 14 bases between. The CDR3 loop is CASSFSEAIYNEQFF. As DNA, the CDR3 is TGTGCCAGCAGTTTCTCGGAGGCGATTTACAATGAGCAGTTCTTC.

The V and J genes are TRBV6-4 and TRBJ2-1; weak D call: TRBD2 (5 bases). The CDR3 extends over 13 amino acids. Trimming left V 0 bases short and J 11 bases short, with 11 bases between. CDR1 and CDR2 from the germline V gene are MRHNA and SNTAGT. CDR3 bases: TGTGCCAGCAGTGACTCGAGTCTAGCTCAGCAGTTCTTC. Amino acid sequence: CASSDSSLAQQFF.

The chain is built from TRBV6-5 and TRBJ2-4; 11 bases fit TRBD2. This CDR3 region has 14 residues. V shed 5 bases, J shed 15 bases, and the junction held 12 bases outside the gene matches. CDR1 is MNHEY, CDR2 SVGAGI, per germline. The CDR3 protein is CASSVAGGRSERYF. CDR3 coding DNA: TGTGCCAGCAGTGTAGCGGGAGGGCGATCGGAAAGGTACTTC.

This clone was detected only a few times. This sequence joins TRBV5-6 and TRBJ1-2, with 9 bases lining up with TRBD1. This CDR3 comprises 13 residues. V lost 2 bases and J lost 5; bases outside the gene matches: 1. The germline CDR1 and CDR2 sequences are SGHDT and YYEEEE. The CDR3 is CASSFGTGYGYTF. The CDR3 DNA follows: TGTGCCAGCAGCTTCGGGACAGGGTATGGCTACACCTTC. The full variable domain, completed using reference TRBV5-6 and TRBJ1-2, is DAGVTQSPTHLIKTRGQQVTLRCSPKSGHDTVSWYQQALGQGPQFIFQYYEEEERQRGNFPDRFSGHQFPNYSSELNVNALLLGDSALYLCASSFGTGYGYTFGSGTRLTVV.

This clone occurred a few times. This chain links TRBV21-1 with TRBJ2-4; the table's D call, TRBD2, was not checked against the DNA. TRBV21-1 is deemed a pseudogene. CDR3 length: 17 amino acids. CDR3 DNA: TGTGCCAGCAGCAAAGAGTCAAGAGGGAGGCGGGGGGACATTCAGTACTTC. Its translation: CASSKESRGRRGDIQYF.

This sequence joins TRBV4-3 and TRBJ1-2; the D gene is possibly TRBD1 (6 bases). From germline, CDR1 is LGHNA and CDR2 YSLEER. V lost 4 bases and J lost 10, with 22 bases in between. CDR3 length equals 15 residues. CDR3 loop: CASSRTTGTPLDYTF. As DNA, the CDR3 is TGCGCCAGCAGCCGAACGACAGGAACTCCCCTAGACTACACCTTC.

The V and J genes are TRBV11-2 and TRBJ2-3, with 8 bases matching TRBD2. V dropped 6 bases and J dropped 1; count of bases not matched to a gene: 6. Germline V CDR1 and CDR2: SGHAT, FQNNGV. The CDR3 is made up of 15 amino acids. CDR3 sequence reads: CASRRPGGGTDTQYF. The CDR3 DNA follows: TGTGCCAGCAGACGCCCCGGGGGGGGCACAGATACGCAGTATTTT.

The genes are TRBV5-1 and TRBJ2-5; 8 bases are shared with TRBD2. Looked up from germline, CDR1 is SGHRS and CDR2 is YFSETQ. V shed 3 bases and J 4 bases; nucleotides not matched to a gene: 17. This CDR3 is 18 amino acids long. The CDR3 DNA reads TGCGCCAGCAGCTCAATTCCCCTAAGCGGGAGAGGTCGAGAGACCCAGTACTTC. Amino acid sequence: CASSSIPLSGRGRETQYF.

The rearrangement uses TRBV6-5 and TRBJ2-7; D perhaps matches TRBD2 (6 bases). CDR3 length: 16 amino acids. With 3 bases removed from V and 3 bases from J, the gap between germline ends came to 18 bases. Germline values: CDR1 MNHEY, CDR2 SVGAGI. CDR3 DNA: TGTGCCAGCAGTTATCAGTCTCCGGGAGCGGGCTACGAGCAGTACTTC. Its translation: CASSYQSPGAGYEQYF.

The chain recombines TRBV10-3 with TRBJ2-3, with 7 bases identical to TRBD1. V lost 10 bases to trimming and J lost 0 bases; unmatched junction nucleotides: 4. CDR1 is ENHRY, CDR2 SYGVKD, per germline. CDR3 length: 13 amino acids. CDR3 loop: CATGTESTDTQYF. Written as DNA, the CDR3 is TGTGCCACCGGGACAGAGAGCACAGATACGCAGTATTTT.

The V call is TRBV5-4, the J call TRBJ2-7; 8 bases are shared with TRBD2. The CDR3 is 17 residues long. V shed 4 bases, J shed 3 bases, and the junction held 15 bases outside the gene matches. Germline lookup yields CDR1 SGHNT and CDR2 YYREEE (reference sequence). DNA for the CDR3: TGTGCCAGCAGCCTTGGGGGTGGGCGGGAGGCCCTCTACGAGCAGTACTTC. Encoded protein: CASSLGGGREALYEQYF.

Here the CDR3 DNA reads TGTGCCAGCTCACCTCAGGCAAACACAGATACGCAGTATTTT. Amino acids: CASSPQANTDTQYF. V usage is TRBV18 and J usage is TRBJ2-3; no reliable D call. V was trimmed by 3 bases and J by 2 bases, leaving 9 bases between them. CDR3 length: 14 residues. Germline CDR1 reads KGHSH; CDR2 reads LQKENI. Together with reference TRBV18 and TRBJ2-3, the CDR3 gives the full variable domain: NAGVMQNPRHLVRRRGQEARLRCSPMKGHSHVYWYRQLPEEGLKFMVYLQKENIIDESGMPKERFSAEFPKEGPSILRIQQVVRGDSAAYFCASSPQANTDTQYFGPGTRLTVL.

This clone occurred a few times. The rearrangement links TRBV25-1 to TRBJ2-5; D might be TRBD2 (6 bases). The assigned J gene may be wrong: the sequence end matches TRBJ2-7 better. Germline CDR1 MGHDK, CDR2 SYGVNS. The CDR3 runs 16 residues. CDR3 coding DNA: TGTGCCAGCAGTGGAACCTCGGGCGGGACTCGATTCGAGCAGTACTTC. Amino acids: CASSGTSGGTRFEQYF.

The chain employs TRBV2 and TRBJ1-1; D might be TRBD1 (5 bases). The CDR3 is 13 amino acids. Germline assignment: CDR1 SNHLY and CDR2 FYNNEI. The V end lost 7 bases, the J end lost 4 bases, and 13 bases lay between the germline ends. The CDR3 loop is CASIVGARTEAFF. CDR3 DNA sequence: TGTGCCAGCATCGTCGGGGCTCGCACTGAAGCTTTCTTT. Full variable domain (missing parts from reference TRBV2 and TRBJ1-1): EPEVTQTPSHQVTQMGQEVILRCVPISNHLYFYWYRQILGQKVEFLVSFYNNEISEKSEIFDDQFSVERPDGSNFTLKIRSTKLEDSAMYFCASIVGARTEAFFGQGTRLTVV.

This clone has a handful of counts. The chain links TRBV7-2 to TRBJ2-7, with D perhaps matching TRBD1 or TRBD2 (6 bases each). CDR3 size: 15 residues. V lost 3 bases and J 0 bases, leaving 12 bases between the germline ends. Germline values: CDR1 SGHTA, CDR2 FQGNSA. CDR3 nucleotide sequence: TGTGCCAGCAGCTTTAGGGGGGCCTTCTCCTACGAGCAGTACTTC. This codes for CASSFRGAFSYEQYF.

V usage is TRBV6-1 and J usage is TRBJ1-2; D is unresolved. Germline V lookup: CDR1 MNHNS, CDR2 SASEGT. The CDR3 runs to 13 residues. V was shortened by 1 base and J by 8 bases, with 11 bases between the two germline ends. CDR3 sequence (DNA): TGTGCCAGCAGTGAAGATACTTGGGGAGGCTACACCTTC. Its translation: CASSEDTWGGYTF.

This clone was seen more than once but under ten times. V is TRBV10-3 and J is TRBJ2-3; 11 bases align to TRBD2. There are 13 residues in the CDR3. V gave up 11 bases and J gave up 5 bases; unmatched junction bases: 6. The germline V gene has CDR1 ENHRY and CDR2 SYGVKD. CDR3 nucleotide sequence: TGTGCCGCACGACTAGCGGGACGAGATACGCAGTATTTT. It yields the protein CAARLAGRDTQYF.

Turning to this clone: The sample holds other DNA sequences that translate to the same CDR3. The chain employs TRBV9 and TRBJ2-3; D not certain. Germline V lookup: CDR1 SGDLS, CDR2 YYNGEE. The CDR3 has 14 amino acids. Trimming removed 0 bases at V and 0 bases at J, with 5 bases between. CDR3 bases: TGTGCCAGCAGCGTAGAGGCTAGCACAGATACGCAGTATTTT. Its protein is CASSVEASTDTQYF.

V is TRBV18 and J is TRBJ2-3; TRBD2 matches at 7 bases. The CDR3 extends over 16 amino acids. Germline CDR1 is KGHSH and CDR2 is LQKENI. V lost 0 bases, J lost 6 bases, and 9 bases stayed unmatched. The CDR3, as DNA: TGTGCCAGCTCACCACCGGGTCGTGGTAGCGGGGATACGCAGTATTTT. This sequence encodes CASSPPGRGSGDTQYF.

This clone turned up a few times. The genes are TRBV6-6 and TRBJ1-1, with no clear D. With 6 bases removed from V and 1 base from J, the gap between germline ends came to 3 bases. Germline lookup yields CDR1 MNHNY and CDR2 SVGAGI (reference sequence). The CDR3 sequence is 11 residues long. In nucleotides, the CDR3 is TGTGCCAGCAGGCGGAACACTGAAGCTTTCTTT. Protein: CASRRNTEAFF.